The 13 T cell receptor beta chains in this list originate from one sample, sequenced in a study of T-cell memory formation after mild COVID-19. From the 5' RACE reads, TCRdb called clonotypes with MiXCR, one entry per CDR3 protein. Seen here are 120,000 to 150,000 distinct CDR3 sequences, about 19% observed once, and the top ten hold 2% to 2.5%. The material sequenced was PBMCs or a T cell subset sorted from them (not recorded which). The receptors stem from an adult woman who had mild COVID-19 (a few samples of this study predate the infection). Cell type and time point are not known.

The rearrangement uses TRBV5-1 and TRBJ1-5; 7 nucleotides align to TRBD1. V shed 4 bases and J 0 bases; nucleotides not matched to a gene: 10. CDR1 SGHRS and CDR2 YFSETQ come from the germline V gene. The CDR3 loop spans 17 amino acids. The CDR3 loop reads CASSPGQAPYSNQPQHF. The CDR3, as DNA: TGCGCCAGCAGCCCCGGACAGGCGCCTTATAGCAATCAGCCCCAGCATTTT.

This clonotype was recorded a few times. This chain joins TRBV5-4 and TRBJ2-7, with 7 bases that match TRBD2. CDR3 length equals 14 residues. Germline V gene data show CDR1 as SGHNT and CDR2 as YYREEE (reference sequence). V shed 3 bases and J 3 bases; nucleotides not matched to a gene: 6. The DNA of the CDR3 is TGTGCCAGCAGCTCGGGGGGTCTAAACTACGAGCAGTACTTC. Encoded protein: CASSSGGLNYEQYF.

This clonotype was found a few times. J is TRBJ2-3 and V is TRBV7-3; the match to TRBD2 covers 11 bases. This CDR3 is built from 16 residues. CDR1 SGHTA and CDR2 FQGTGA come from the germline V gene. V lost 2 bases and J lost 4; bases outside the gene matches: 5. CDR3 sequence reads: CASSLETSGRPDTQYF. In DNA, the CDR3 is TGTGCCAGCAGCTTAGAAACTAGCGGGAGACCAGATACGCAGTATTTT.

This clonotype was counted only a few times. The chain combines TRBV28 with TRBJ1-1, with 8 bases lining up with TRBD1. The ends lost 3 bases at V and 4 bases at J; junction bases unmatched: 4. Germline V gene sequence: CDR1 MDHEN, CDR2 SYDVKM. The CDR3 is 14 amino acids. The CDR3 DNA is TGTGCCAGCAGTTTCAGGGGGCGCTCCACTGAAGCTTTCTTT. This translates into CASSFRGRSTEAFF.

The chain recombines TRBV7-9 with TRBJ2-5; a weak D match, TRBD2 (5 bases). The CDR3 length is 17 residues. Germline CDR1 SEHNR, CDR2 FQNEAQ (reference sequence). Deletions cut 6 bases from V and 0 bases from J, with 20 bases between. As DNA, the CDR3 is TGTGCCAGCAGTCGGGGTCCCCGGACGGTACACCAAGAGACCCAGTACTTC. It codes for CASSRGPRTVHQETQYF.

This chain links TRBV20-1 with TRBJ2-3; D is unresolved. Trimming removed 5 bases at V and 0 bases at J, with 3 bases between. Germline assignment: CDR1 DFQATT and CDR2 SNEGSKA (reference sequence). CDR3 length: 11 amino acids. The CDR3 DNA reads as TGCAGTGCTGGTAGCACAGATACGCAGTATTTT. It specifies CSAGSTDTQYF.

This clonotype was observed a few times. The junction and the germline gene differ at one end; a read error may be behind it. The J gene is TRBJ2-1, the V gene TRBV7-9, with D possibly matching TRBD2 (6 bases). CDR1 and CDR2 from the germline V gene are SEHNR and FQNEAQ (reference sequence). This CDR3 is built from 13 residues. DNA of the CDR3: TGTGCCAGCAGCTGGGACTCCTCCAATGAGCAGTTCTTC. This sequence encodes CASSWDSSNEQFF.

This chain uses TRBV5-1 with TRBJ1-1, with D possibly matching TRBD1 (6 bases). The CDR3 spans 15 residues. V was trimmed by 0 bases and J by 2 bases, leaving 11 bases between them. Germline V gene sequence: CDR1 SGHRS, CDR2 YFSETQ. The CDR3 region has the DNA TGCGCCAGCAGCTTGGGTCCGGGGGCAAACACTGAAGCTTTCTTT. This codes for CASSLGPGANTEAFF.

V gene TRBV4-3 combines with J gene TRBJ2-2, with 8 bases matching TRBD2. V lost 1 base to trimming and J lost 7 bases; unmatched junction nucleotides: 5. Germline values: CDR1 LGHNA, CDR2 YSLEER. This CDR3 region has 15 residues. CDR3 region: CASSQGPGGHGELFF. Here the CDR3 DNA reads TGCGCCAGCAGCCAAGGCCCGGGGGGGCACGGGGAGCTGTTTTTT.

The chain employs TRBV5-6 and TRBJ2-2, with D uncertain. V lost 2 bases and J 2 bases, leaving 13 bases between the germline ends. The CDR3 has 16 residues. In germline, CDR1 is SGHDT, CDR2 YYEEEE. CDR3 bases: TGTGCCAGCAGCTTTGGACGGCACCCCAACACCGGGGAGCTGTTTTTT. This translates into CASSFGRHPNTGELFF.

This clonotype was counted only a few times. The chain couples TRBV12-3 or TRBV12-4 to TRBJ2-2; either TRBD1 or TRBD2 may supply D (6 bases each). The V end was cut by 3 bases, the J end by 5 bases, with 13 bases between. The CDR3 consists of 15 residues. CDR3 protein: CASSFYGGGTGELFF. The CDR3 nucleotides are TGTGCCAGCAGTTTTTACGGGGGCGGAACCGGGGAGCTGTTTTTT.

This chain connects TRBV19 to TRBJ2-2; no firm D call. The V end was cut by 4 bases, the J end by 4 bases, with 7 bases between. CDR3 length equals 13 residues. Germline CDR1 reads LNHDA; CDR2 reads SQIVND (reference sequence). CDR3 DNA sequence: TGTGCCAGTAGTAATATAATCACCGGGGAGCTGTTTTTT. Its translation is CASSNIITGELFF.

This clonotype was recorded a few times. V and J are TRBV29-1 and TRBJ1-1; D uncertain. CDR1 is SQVTM, CDR2 ANQGSEA, per germline. The CDR3 totals 13 residues. Trimming pared 8 bases from V and 0 bases from J, leaving 13 bases between. The CDR3 loop reads CSSLDVLNTEAFF. CDR3 DNA sequence: TGCAGCTCTTTGGACGTCCTGAACACTGAAGCTTTCTTT.